This T cell receptor beta chain was recovered during a study of Graves' ophthalmopathy and Graves' hyperthyroidism. Study-wide points: Classification of ophthalmopathy versus stable hyperthyroidism by a 13-signature model yielded under 90% sensitivity and just under 83% specificity.

This clonotype was observed many times. Its antigen is undetermined. The CDR3 runs 14 residues. V was shortened by 7 bases and J by 0 bases, with 12 bases between the two germline ends. Looked up from germline, CDR1 is DFQATT and CDR2 is SNEGSKA (reference sequence). RNA transcripts served as template for amplifying TCR beta CDR3 sequences. First-round RT-PCR with HTBI primers preceded a second-round multiplex PCR. TCRdb processed the multiplex PCR reads anew with MiXCR; each CDR3 protein has one entry. In the table there are a few hundred thousand distinct CDR3 sequences, about 40% of which are singletons.

The sequence was obtained from an adult man with Graves' hyperthyroidism. Sequenced: peripheral blood or thyroid tissue (not recorded which). V gene TRBV20-1 combines with J gene TRBJ1-4; maybe TRBD1 (5 bases). The CDR3 DNA reads TGCAGTGTGGGGGGACGGACAACTAATGAAAAACTGTTTTTT. This codes for CSVGGRTTNEKLFF.